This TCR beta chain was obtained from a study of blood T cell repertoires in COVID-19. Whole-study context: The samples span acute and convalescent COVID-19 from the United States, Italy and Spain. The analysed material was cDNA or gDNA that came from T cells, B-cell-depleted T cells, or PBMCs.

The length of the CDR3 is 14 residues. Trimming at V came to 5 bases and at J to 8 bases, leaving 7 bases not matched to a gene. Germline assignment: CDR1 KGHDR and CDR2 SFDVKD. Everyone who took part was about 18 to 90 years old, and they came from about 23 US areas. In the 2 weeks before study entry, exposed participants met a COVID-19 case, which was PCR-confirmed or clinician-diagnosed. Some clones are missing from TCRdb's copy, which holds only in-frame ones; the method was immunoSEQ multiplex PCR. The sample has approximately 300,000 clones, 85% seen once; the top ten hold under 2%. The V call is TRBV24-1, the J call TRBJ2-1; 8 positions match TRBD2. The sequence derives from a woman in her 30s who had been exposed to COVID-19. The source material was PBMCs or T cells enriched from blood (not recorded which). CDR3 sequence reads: CATSARGGWDEQFF. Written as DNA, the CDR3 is TGTGCCACCAGTGCTCGGGGGGGCTGGGATGAGCAGTTCTTC.